This TCR beta chain was sequenced in a study of blood T cells in healthy people across ages. Then a second PCR, running about 6 to 12 cycles, was carried out with a sample-barcoded 5' primer and a J-beta primer mix. TCRdb recomputed calls from the 5' RACE reads with MiXCR, one row per CDR3 protein. Here the sample spans around 1,500,000 distinct CDR3 sequences, 42% being singletons. V lost 8 bases, J lost 1 base, and 8 bases lay in between. Germline V gene lookup returns CDR1 KGHSH and CDR2 LQKENI. CDR3 size: 12 residues. The receptor's source is a woman aged 18 to 35 in good health. The sequenced material came from blood. V gene TRBV18 combines with J gene TRBJ1-1; D not resolved. This chain's CDR3 is CASHRQNTEAFF. CDR3 in DNA: TGTGCCAGCCACCGACAGAACACTGAAGCTTTCTTT. Full variable domain (outside the CDR3, taken from reference TRBV18 and TRBJ1-1): NAGVMQNPRHLVRRRGQEARLRCSPMKGHSHVYWYRQLPEEGLKFMVYLQKENIIDESGMPKERFSAEFPKEGPSILRIQQVVRGDSAAYFCASHRQNTEAFFGQGTRLTVV.